This entry lists 32 T cell receptor beta chains sequenced from one sample in a study of CD8 T cells in Susac syndrome. An amount of RNA that ranged from 0.5 to 1 ug was reverse transcribed with random hexamers. TCRdb fed the immunoSEQ multiplex PCR reads into MiXCR, producing one record per CDR3 protein. The repertoire consists of some 58,000 distinct CDR3 sequences, with around 93% occurring once and the leading ten covering 0.75%. The sample comprised CD8+ T cells from PBMCs. These receptor sequences come from a human donor with Susac syndrome.

DNA of the CDR3: TGTGCCTGGAGCGGCCGGACAGGGAATTCACCCCTCCACTTT. The encoded protein is CAWSGRTGNSPLHF. The chain is built from TRBV30 and TRBJ1-6; TRBD1 matches at 8 bases. V lost 3 bases and J lost 7; bases outside the gene matches: 5. The CDR3 runs 14 residues. CDR1 and CDR2 (germline): GTSNPN, SVGIG (reference sequence).

V gene TRBV5-1 combines with J gene TRBJ1-1; TRBD1 might be the D (5 bases). The V and J ends lost 4 bases and 1 base respectively, with 11 bases between them. Germline V gene data show CDR1 as SGHRS and CDR2 as YFSETQ. This CDR3 region has 14 residues. CDR3 coding DNA: TGCGCCAGCAGCCCGGGGGGGAGGAACACTGAAGCTTTCTTT. This gives the protein CASSPGGRNTEAFF.

The chain uses TRBV15 and TRBJ1-1; 7 bases match TRBD1. The CDR3 is 14 residues long. J lost 4 bases, V lost 3 bases, and 5 bases had no gene match. CDR1 LNHNV and CDR2 YYDKDF come from the germline V gene (reference sequence). The CDR3 region is CATSSWTGRTEAFF. CDR3 in DNA: TGTGCCACCAGCAGCTGGACAGGTCGCACTGAAGCTTTCTTT.

The J gene is TRBJ2-5, the V gene TRBV9; D is undetermined. CDR1 and CDR2 (germline): SGDLS, YYNGEE. The ends were cut back, 3 bases at V and 3 bases at J, with 3 bases in the middle. This CDR3 has 11 residues. CDR3 amino acids: CASSGEETQYF. The CDR3 bases are TGTGCCAGCAGCGGCGAAGAGACCCAGTACTTC.

This clonotype was counted a single time. The V and J genes are TRBV7-9 and TRBJ2-1; D uncertain. Germline-derived CDR1 and CDR2 are SEHNR and FQNEAQ (reference sequence). The CDR3 spans 12 residues. Trimming cost V 3 bases and J 7 bases, with 7 bases left between them. In DNA, the CDR3 is TGTGCCAGCAGCTTCTCCCTTAATGAGCAGTTCTTC. Residues: CASSFSLNEQFF. The variable domain in full, with the rest retrieved from reference TRBV7-9 and TRBJ2-1, is DTGVSQNPRHKITKRGQNVTFRCDPISEHNRLYWYRQTLGQGPEFLTYFQNEAQLEKSRLLSDRFSAERPKGSFSTLEIQRTEQGDSAMYLCASSFSLNEQFFGPGTRLTVL.

The genes are TRBV4-1 and TRBJ2-5; tentative D call: TRBD2 (5 bases). Per the germline V gene, CDR1 is MGHRA and CDR2 is YSYEKL. Trimming removed 2 bases at V and 5 bases at J, with 9 bases between. The CDR3 loop spans 13 amino acids. CDR3 sequence: CASSQSREETQYF. In nucleotides, the CDR3 is TGCGCCAGCAGCCAAAGTAGGGAGGAGACCCAGTACTTC.

The genes are TRBV6-5 and TRBJ2-7, with D possibly being TRBD1 or TRBD2 (6 bases each). The germline gives CDR1 MNHEY, CDR2 SVGAGI. Between the trimmed V and J ends, which lost 3 bases and 3 bases, there was a span of 18 bases. This CDR3 is 16 amino acids long. The CDR3 loop is CASSYDASGALYEQYF. For the CDR3, the DNA is TGTGCCAGCAGTTATGACGCGTCGGGGGCCCTCTACGAGCAGTACTTC.

The chain carries TRBV4-3 and TRBJ2-1; TRBD2 might be the D (6 bases). CDR3 length equals 16 residues. Looked up from germline, CDR1 is LGHNA and CDR2 is YSLEER. The ends were cut back, 0 bases at V and 2 bases at J, with 11 bases in the middle. In DNA, the CDR3 is TGCGCCAGCAGCCAAGAGTTGGGGACTGCCTACAATGAGCAGTTCTTC. Translating gives CASSQELGTAYNEQFF.

This chain joins TRBV5-4 and TRBJ1-1; D may be TRBD1 (5 bases). The CDR3 extends over 14 amino acids. Germline V gives CDR1 SGHNT, CDR2 YYREEE (reference sequence). The germline V and J ends were trimmed by 0 bases and 5 bases, with 11 bases remaining between them. Here the CDR3 reads CASSLDGAGTEAFF. The CDR3 nucleotides are TGTGCCAGCAGCTTGGACGGGGCTGGTACTGAAGCTTTCTTT.

The V and J genes are TRBV20-1 and TRBJ2-7; unclear D gene. V gave up 0 bases and J gave up 4 bases, with 10 bases separating them. The CDR3 consists of 13 residues. From germline, CDR1 is DFQATT and CDR2 SNEGSKA (reference sequence). In nucleotides, the CDR3 is TGCAGTGCTAGAGATCTAGGGCAGTACGAGCAGTACTTC. Protein product: CSARDLGQYEQYF.

The genes are TRBV28 and TRBJ2-2, with a tentative D call TRBD2 (6 bases). There are 16 residues in the CDR3. Germline CDR1 is MDHEN and CDR2 is SYDVKM. Trimming cost V 2 bases and J 5 bases, with 15 bases left between them. CDR3: CASSLAELAFTGELFF. The CDR3, as DNA: TGTGCCAGCAGTTTAGCGGAACTAGCCTTTACCGGGGAGCTGTTTTTT.

J is TRBJ2-5 and V is TRBV2; D remains ambiguous. This CDR3 has 15 amino acids. V was cut by 6 bases and J by 5 bases, with 19 bases left in between. CDR1 is SNHLY and CDR2 is FYNNEI in the germline V gene. CDR3 DNA: TGTGCCAGCAGGGTTCCTCTTCAGGACGGGGAGACCCAGTACTTC. As protein: CASRVPLQDGETQYF. Filled out from reference TRBV2 and TRBJ2-5, the complete variable domain reads EPEVTQTPSHQVTQMGQEVILRCVPISNHLYFYWYRQILGQKVEFLVSFYNNEISEKSEIFDDQFSVERPDGSNFTLKIRSTKLEDSAMYFCASRVPLQDGETQYFGPGTRLLVL.

This sequence joins TRBV12-3 or TRBV12-4 and TRBJ1-2; a weak D match, TRBD1 (6 bases). Trimming pared 4 bases from V and 5 bases from J, leaving 14 bases between. The CDR3 length is 14 residues. Here the CDR3 reads CASSWDTPRYGYTF. The CDR3 coding sequence is TGTGCCAGCAGTTGGGACACACCGCGGTATGGCTACACCTTC.

The CDR3: CASSFPRGPGPRETQYF. The CDR3 DNA reads TGTGCCAGCAGTTTCCCCCGAGGACCGGGACCCAGAGAGACCCAGTACTTC. The rearrangement uses TRBV28 and TRBJ2-5, with D perhaps being TRBD1 or TRBD2 (5 bases each). CDR1 is MDHEN and CDR2 is SYDVKM in the germline V gene. V lost 3 bases and J lost 4, with 21 bases in between. The CDR3 length is 17 residues.

This chain links TRBV19 with TRBJ2-7, with 8 bases identical to TRBD2. The CDR3 extends over 16 amino acids. V gave up 1 base and J gave up 5 bases; unmatched junction bases: 10. CDR1 and CDR2 (germline): LNHDA, SQIVND (reference sequence). CDR3 nucleotides: TGTGCCAGTAGTATAGGGGGCGGGGGACTAGTCGACGAGCAGTACTTC. It is translated as CASSIGGGGLVDEQYF.

V and J are TRBV30 and TRBJ2-7, with D possibly TRBD2 on 6 matching bases. CDR1 and CDR2 (germline): GTSNPN, SVGIG (reference sequence). V gave up 3 bases and J gave up 0 bases, with 9 bases separating them. The length of the CDR3 is 13 residues. The CDR3 sequence is CAWRGLGSYEQYF. DNA of the CDR3: TGTGCCTGGAGGGGACTGGGCTCCTACGAGCAGTACTTC.

The chain recombines TRBV27 with TRBJ2-1; 9 nucleotides align to TRBD1. This CDR3 has 15 residues. With V trimmed by 5 bases and J by 8 bases, 10 bases remained unmatched. CDR1 MNHEY and CDR2 SMNVEV come from the germline V gene (reference sequence). CDR3 nucleotide sequence: TGTGCCAGCAGTCTAAGGGACAGGGTTTTGGATGAGCAGTTCTTC. It encodes CASSLRDRVLDEQFF.

The chain joins TRBV6-1 to TRBJ2-3; 8 positions agree with TRBD1. Trimming removed 5 bases from V and 5 bases from J; junction bases left unmatched: 3. There are 13 residues in the CDR3. Germline-derived CDR1 and CDR2 are MNHNS and SASEGT. As DNA, the CDR3 is TGTGCCAGCAGTCGGACAGGGATAGATACGCAGTATTTT. Translated: CASSRTGIDTQYF.

V and J are TRBV14 and TRBJ2-4; 8 positions agree with TRBD1. Germline CDR1 reads SGHDN; CDR2 reads FVKESK. V gave up 5 bases and J gave up 1 base; unmatched junction bases: 4. CDR3 length: 15 residues. The CDR3 DNA follows: TGTGCCAGCAGCGGACAGGGAATGGCCAAAAACATTCAGTACTTC. Translated, it gives CASSGQGMAKNIQYF.

The rearrangement links TRBV12-5 to TRBJ1-6; D uncertain. Germline V gene data show CDR1 as LGHNT and CDR2 as FRNRAP. The CDR3 length is 12 residues. Trimming left V 1 base short and J 5 bases short, with 0 bases between. CDR3 sequence reads: CASGLDNSPLHF. The CDR3 DNA sequence: TGTGCTAGTGGTTTGGATAATTCACCCCTCCACTTT.

This chain joins TRBV3-1 and TRBJ2-1; weak D call: TRBD1 (6 bases). The CDR3 spans 17 residues. Germline V lookup: CDR1 LGHDT, CDR2 YNNKEL (reference sequence). V lost 4 bases to trimming and J lost 0 bases, with 16 bases between them. In DNA form, the CDR3 reads TGTGCCAGCAGCCGCGGACAGTCATTGTCCTCCTACAATGAGCAGTTCTTC. Translated, it gives CASSRGQSLSSYNEQFF.

The chain has TRBV12-3 or TRBV12-4 and TRBJ2-7, with D perhaps TRBD2 (5 bases). The germline V and J ends were trimmed by 8 bases and 2 bases, with 16 bases remaining between them. The CDR3 spans 14 residues. The CDR3 nucleotides read TGTGCCAGCTGTAACGTGGCCGGGACCTACGAGCAGTACTTC. It codes for CASCNVAGTYEQYF.

V and J are TRBV12-3 or TRBV12-4 and TRBJ2-1; possible D gene TRBD1, 5 bases. V gave up 6 bases and J gave up 4 bases, with 13 bases separating them. This CDR3 contains 14 residues. The DNA of the CDR3 is TGTGCCAGCAGGCCCCCAGGGCTTTACAATGAGCAGTTCTTC. Protein sequence: CASRPPGLYNEQFF.

The V call is TRBV5-1, the J call TRBJ2-5; 7 nucleotides agree with TRBD2. This CDR3 is 13 amino acids long. Germline CDR1 reads SGHRS; CDR2 reads YFSETQ. With 6 bases clipped from V and 6 bases from J, the junction kept 8 bases outside the gene matches. The CDR3 DNA reads TGCGCCAGCACCGAGCGGGGTTTTAAGACCCAGTACTTC. Protein sequence: CASTERGFKTQYF.

The V call is TRBV7-6, the J call TRBJ1-6, with D tentatively TRBD1 (5 bases). CDR1 is SGHVS, CDR2 FNYEAQ, per germline. The V and J ends lost 5 bases and 4 bases respectively, with 9 bases between them. The CDR3 runs 14 residues. CDR3 bases: TGTGCCAGCAGCCCGGGACCTTATAATTCACCCCTCCACTTT. Translated: CASSPGPYNSPLHF.

The V call is TRBV7-6, the J call TRBJ2-7; 10 bases line up with TRBD2. Per the germline V gene, CDR1 is SGHVS and CDR2 is FNYEAQ. The CDR3 totals 14 residues. J was trimmed by 6 bases and V by 3 bases; bases with no gene match: 5. CDR3 sequence reads: CASSFSGGGSEQYF. CDR3 DNA: TGTGCCAGCAGCTTCAGCGGGGGGGGGTCCGAGCAGTACTTC.

The CDR3 nucleotides read TGCAGTGCTAGAGATCTCGGGAACAGGGGGTCGTACGAGCAGTACTTC. This sequence encodes CSARDLGNRGSYEQYF. The chain couples TRBV20-1 to TRBJ2-7, with 8 bases that match TRBD1. The CDR3 is 16 amino acids. Looked up from germline, CDR1 is DFQATT and CDR2 is SNEGSKA (reference sequence). V lost 0 bases to trimming and J lost 4 bases; unmatched junction nucleotides: 11.

This rearrangement joins TRBV23-1 to TRBJ2-7; weak D call: TRBD2 (5 bases). TRBV23-1 qualifies as an ORF whose function is uncertain. The CDR3 covers 13 residues. The germline V and J ends were trimmed by 4 bases and 1 base, with 8 bases remaining between them. CDR3 amino acids: CASSPSRSYEQYF. DNA for the CDR3: TGCGCCAGCAGTCCTAGCAGATCCTACGAGCAGTACTTC.

V is TRBV15 and J is TRBJ2-3, with 10 bases that match TRBD1. This CDR3 has 14 amino acids. CDR1 is LNHNV, CDR2 YYDKDF, per germline (reference sequence). V lost 6 bases, J lost 6 bases, and 6 bases stayed unmatched. The CDR3 here is CATSGTGVSDTQYF. The DNA for the CDR3 is TGTGCCACCAGTGGGACAGGGGTCTCGGATACGCAGTATTTT.

The chain uses TRBV11-2 and TRBJ2-7, with D maybe TRBD1 (6 bases). Trimming shortened V by 3 bases and J by 4 bases, and 10 bases separated the two germline ends. The CDR3 spans 13 residues. Germline V gives CDR1 SGHAT, CDR2 FQNNGV. The CDR3 bases are TGTGCCAGCAGCTTGGGGACACAGTACGAGCAGTACTTC. This codes for CASSLGTQYEQYF.

The V gene is TRBV7-8, the J gene TRBJ2-1; maybe TRBD2 (6 bases). Trimming removed 4 bases from V and 3 bases from J, with 19 bases in between. This CDR3 has 17 residues. Germline V gene data show CDR1 as SGHVS and CDR2 as FQNEAQ. CDR3 amino acids: CASSYSIGEVSYNEQFF. In DNA, the CDR3 is TGTGCCAGCAGCTACAGTATTGGGGAGGTAAGCTACAATGAGCAGTTCTTC.

The gene calls are TRBV20-1 and TRBJ1-1; D unclear. The V end lost 8 bases, the J end lost 1 base, and 11 bases lay between the germline ends. This CDR3 is built from 12 residues. Germline assignment: CDR1 DFQATT and CDR2 SNEGSKA (reference sequence). CDR3 loop: CSPGIQNTEAFF. The CDR3 region has the DNA TGCAGTCCAGGCATCCAGAACACTGAAGCTTTCTTT.